The rows below give T cell receptor beta chains drawn from one sample of a study of sequential checkpoint blockade in melanoma. Profiling relied on immunoSEQ multiplex PCR, and the TCRdb table lists in-frame clones only, not all of them. This table has approximately 6,000 clones, approximately 53% appearing once. The sequencing here drew on CD8+ T cells sorted from blood (inferred from file names), taken from a patient given nivolumab and ipilimumab in sequence. Receptor source: a human donor with melanoma. The CDR3 runs from the conserved cysteine through the conserved F or W. The D gene is left open where the match is weak. Rows give clone size only sometimes, using once, few, many, or a class for an expanded clone.

D gene,J gene,V gene,clone size,CDR3 DNA,CDR3 protein
NA,TRBJ1-5,TRBV12-5,few,TGTGCTGGCAGGGGACGCCAGCCCCAGCATTTT,CAGRGRQPQHF
TRBD2,TRBJ2-7,TRBV2,once,TGTGCCAGCACGGGGATACTAGCGGGAGAGTACGAGCAGTACTTC,CASTGILAGEYEQYF
TRBD2,TRBJ2-1,TRBV6-5,few,TGTGCCAGCAGCCGCCGGGAGGGCTACAATGAGCAGTTCTTC,CASSRREGYNEQFF
NA,TRBJ1-2,TRBV6-6,medium-sized,TGTGCCAGCAAAGTGACGGAGGCTAACTATGGCTACACCTTC,CASKVTEANYGYTF
NA,TRBJ2-7,TRBV5-1,medium-sized,TGCGCCAGCAGAAGGGAGTACTACGAGCAGTACTTC,CASRREYYEQYF
NA,TRBJ1-6,TRBV7-6,few,TGTGCCAGCAGCCCTTCAGGGCTGATGGTCGGTTCACCCCTCCACTTT,CASSPSGLMVGSPLHF
NA,TRBJ2-1,TRBV16,NA,TGTGCCAGCAGTTGGAGGGCGGATGAGCAGTTCTTC,CASSWRADEQFF
NA,TRBJ1-1,TRBV27,once,TGTGCCAGCAGGGGGCGCAGGACTGAAGCTTTCTTT,CASRGRRTEAFF
NA,TRBJ2-1,TRBV28,NA,TGTGCCAGCAGCATACAGGGCTGGGAGCAGTTCTTC,CASSIQGWEQFF
NA,TRBJ2-7,TRBV6-5,NA,TGTGCCAGCTGGGGGCAGGGTGGCTACGAGCAGTACTTC,CASWGQGGYEQYF
NA,TRBJ2-1,TRBV9,few,TGTGCCAGCAGCGTAGGGCCTTTAAGGGGGTTCTTCTCCTACAATGAGCAGTTCTTC,CASSVGPLRGFFSYNEQFF
NA,TRBJ2-3,TRBV4-3,NA,TGCGCCAGCAGCCAAGCGGGTTCCACCACAGATACGCAGTATTTT,CASSQAGSTTDTQYF
TRBD1,TRBJ1-2,TRBV14,NA,TGTGCCAGCAGCCTTTTCACGACAGGGGTCGATGGCTACACCTTC,CASSLFTTGVDGYTF
NA,TRBJ1-6,TRBV1,few,TGCACCAGCAGACATGGGAGGGGCTCATATAATTCACCCCTCCACTTT,CTSRHGRGSYNSPLHF
NA,TRBJ2-7,TRBV4-3,few,TGCGCCAGCCCGCACAGGGTCCACGAGCAGTACTTC,CASPHRVHEQYF
TRBD1,TRBJ2-7,TRBV9,NA,TGTGCCAGCAGCGGGAACCCGGGACAGGGCTCCTACGAGCAGTACTTC,CASSGNPGQGSYEQYF
TRBD2,TRBJ2-7,TRBV19,once,TGTGCCAGTAGTATTTGGACTAGCGGGAGGGACAGCTCCTACGAGCAGTACTTC,CASSIWTSGRDSSYEQYF
NA,TRBJ2-5,TRBV7-9,NA,TGTGCCAGCAGCTTCATGGAGGGGGCGCGGGAGACCCAGTACTTC,CASSFMEGARETQYF
TRBD2,TRBJ2-7,TRBV10-2,medium-sized,TGCGCCAGCAGTGAGTTAGGACTAGCGGGCGGCGAGCAGTACTTC,CASSELGLAGGEQYF
NA,TRBJ2-1,TRBV25-1,NA,TGTGCCAGCAGTCATAGGGGGGGTTACAATGAGCAGTTCTTC,CASSHRGGYNEQFF
NA,TRBJ1-2,TRBV7-9,NA,TGTGCCAGCAGCTTAGTGGCAGAAGCTAACTATGGCTACACCTTC,CASSLVAEANYGYTF
NA,TRBJ2-7,TRBV7-3,NA,TGTGCCAGCAGCTTATCTGGGACTGGGGGTTACGAGCAGTACTTC,CASSLSGTGGYEQYF
NA,TRBJ2-2,TRBV5-1,NA,TGCGCCAGCGGGCGTGGGGGGACCGGGGAGCTGTTTTTT,CASGRGGTGELFF
NA,TRBJ2-7,TRBV27,NA,TGTGCCAGCAGTCCATACGGAGGGGACGAGCAGTACTTC,CASSPYGGDEQYF
NA,TRBJ2-1,TRBV27,NA,TGTGCCAGCAGTTCCACGACTGAGGTCCTTCAGTTCTTC,CASSSTTEVLQFF
TRBD2,TRBJ2-1,TRBV6-4,NA,TGTGCCAGCAGTGAAACTGGGACTAGCGGGAGCAATGAGCAGTTCTTC,CASSETGTSGSNEQFF
NA,TRBJ1-6,TRBV6-5,NA,TGTGCCAGCAGTTGGGCGGGGCGGTATAATTCACCCCTCCACTTT,CASSWAGRYNSPLHF
TRBD1,TRBJ2-7,TRBV5-1,NA,TGCGCCAGCAGCTTAGGGACAGGGAGGTACGAGCAGTACTTC,CASSLGTGRYEQYF
NA,TRBJ2-7,TRBV4-2,NA,TGTGCCAGCAGCATTGTTGGGGGGGCGGGGGAGCAGTACTTC,CASSIVGGAGEQYF
NA,TRBJ2-5,TRBV14,NA,TGTGCCAGCAGCCAAGCGGGGTTGGAGACCCAGTACTTC,CASSQAGLETQYF
NA,TRBJ2-1,TRBV6-6,few,TGTGCCAGCAGTTACGGTGGGAGCTCCTACAATGAGCAGTTCTTC,CASSYGGSSYNEQFF
TRBD2,TRBJ2-5,TRBV6-4,NA,TGTGCCAGCAGTGCCCGTAGCGGGGGACGTCAAGAGACCCAGTACTTC,CASSARSGGRQETQYF
NA,TRBJ2-3,TRBV10-3,few,TGTGCCGCCCTTGGGGAGTTTACAGATACGCAATATTTT,CAALGEFTDTQYF
TRBD1,TRBJ2-3,TRBV4-1,NA,TGCGCCAGCAGCCAACGGGTGGGACAGCGCACAGATACGCAGTATTTT,CASSQRVGQRTDTQYF
TRBD2,TRBJ2-3,TRBV14,NA,TGTGCCAGCAGCCGACTAGCGGGGGGCGCCGCAACGCAGTATTTT,CASSRLAGGAATQYF
NA,TRBJ1-1,TRBV4-3,few,TGCGCCAGCAGCCAAGATTCGGGGGGGAACACTGAAGCTTTCTTT,CASSQDSGGNTEAFF
TRBD1,TRBJ1-5,TRBV28,NA,TGTGCCAGCAGTTCGGACAGGGTTTACAATCAGCCCCAGCATTTT,CASSSDRVYNQPQHF
TRBD1,TRBJ1-5,TRBV6-6,NA,TGTGCCAGCAGTTACGGGACAGGGGGCAAACAGCCCCAGCATTTT,CASSYGTGGKQPQHF
NA,TRBJ2-2,TRBV6-4,few,TGTGCCAGCAGTGATCTGGACTTAGCCACCGGGGAGCTGTTTTTT,CASSDLDLATGELFF
TRBD1,TRBJ2-7,TRBV4-3,NA,TGCGCCAGCAGCCAACGGACAGGGAGAGAGCAGTACTTC,CASSQRTGREQYF
TRBD2,TRBJ2-3,TRBV4-3,few,TGCGCCAGCAGCCAAGATGGTAGCGGGAGGGGGGGCACAGATACGCAGTATTTT,CASSQDGSGRGGTDTQYF
NA,TRBJ1-5,TRBV7-9,NA,TGTGCCAGCAGCGCGGGCGGGTCTAGTCAGCCCCAGCATTTT,CASSAGGSSQPQHF
NA,TRBJ1-3,TRBV30,NA,TGTGCCACGAGTGCACGCGGGGGCTCGGTGAACACCATATATTTT,CATSARGGSVNTIYF
NA,TRBJ2-1,TRBV28,NA,TGTGCCAGCAGGCTACCAGGGGTCAATGAGCAGTTCTTC,CASRLPGVNEQFF
NA,TRBJ2-5,TRBV9,NA,TGTGCCAGCAGCGTAGCACAGGGTAAAGGAGAGACCCAGTACTTC,CASSVAQGKGETQYF
NA,TRBJ1-2,TRBV7-2,NA,TGTGCCAGCCAACTTGAACCGGATGGCTACACCTTC,CASQLEPDGYTF
NA,TRBJ2-1,TRBV7-8,NA,TGTGCCAGCAGCTTAATTGGGGAGAGCTCCTACAATGAGCAGTTCTTC,CASSLIGESSYNEQFF
TRBD2,TRBJ2-1,TRBV30,few,TGTGCCTGGAGTCCGACCGGACTAGCGGGAGTGCCTAACTCCTACAATGAGCAGTTCTTC,CAWSPTGLAGVPNSYNEQFF
NA,TRBJ1-1,TRBV4-3,once,TGCGCCAGCAGCCAAGGCCCAGGCATGAACACTGAAGCTTTCTTT,CASSQGPGMNTEAFF
NA,TRBJ1-2,TRBV7-2,NA,TGTGCCAGCAGCGAACGGACAATGAGCTACACCTTC,CASSERTMSYTF
NA,TRBJ2-2,TRBV7-9,medium-sized,TGTGCCAGCAAAAGGGAGTCTTCCGGGGAGCTGTTTTTT,CASKRESSGELFF
NA,TRBJ2-4,TRBV9,few,TGTGCCAGCAGCTTCCCCGCCGAGGGGGACAAAAACATTCAGTACTTC,CASSFPAEGDKNIQYF
TRBD1,TRBJ2-5,TRBV19,NA,TGTGCCAGTAGTATAGGGCTGGGACAGCAAGAGACCCAGTACTTC,CASSIGLGQQETQYF
NA,TRBJ1-2,TRBV5-5,NA,TGTGCCAGCAGCTTGGGGGAGGTATCCCCGTATGGCTACACCTTC,CASSLGEVSPYGYTF
TRBD2,TRBJ2-1,TRBV7-3,NA,TGTGCCAGCAGCTCTAGCGGGGGGGCGGGGAATGAGCAGTTCTTC,CASSSSGGAGNEQFF
NA,TRBJ2-7,TRBV19,medium-sized,TGTGCCAGTGGAATTACAGACTATGTGCAGTACTTC,CASGITDYVQYF